The following is a T cell receptor (beta chain) sequence with its context. This sample was taken from a study of cytomegalovirus exposure and HLA in healthy donors. The overall study: Prior work identified 95 million to 120 million unique TCR beta sequences in roughly 190 million T cells.

60 Vbeta and 13 Jbeta primers were used in PCR. Produced via immunoSEQ multiplex PCR; TCRdb's table is partial and in-frame only. The data show around 160,000 clones, approximately 77% seen once. The CDR3 is made up of 14 amino acids. V lost 0 bases, J lost 5 bases, and 12 bases lay in between. The germline CDR1 and CDR2 sequences are SGDLS and YYNGEE. Sequences were obtained from PBMCs. The genes are TRBV9 and TRBJ2-7; D is perhaps TRBD1 (6 bases). The TCR comes from a male donor in good health and CMV-seropositive. CDR3: CASSVAGAPHEQYF. The CDR3, as DNA: TGTGCCAGCAGCGTAGCAGGGGCCCCTCACGAGCAGTACTTC.